Each of the 21 T cell receptor beta chains below was sequenced from the same sample in a study of T-cell reconstitution after alpha-beta-depleted transplantation in children. Library preparation (for TCRbeta) was performed with unique molecular identifiers. TCRdb re-analysed the PCR reads in MiXCR, keeping a single row per CDR3 protein. The sample contains a few hundred thousand distinct CDR3 sequences, 10% to 15% of which appear only once. Sequencing used PBMCs, obtained from the stem cell graft. Every receptor here comes from a human donor who donated a stem cell graft to a child with Fanconi anemia.

This clonotype was detected a few times. The V gene is TRBV12-3 or TRBV12-4, the J gene TRBJ2-5, with 12 bases aligning to TRBD1. After removal of 7 bases from V and 5 bases from J, the junction contained 8 bases not matched to a gene. This CDR3 spans 15 amino acids. CDR3 region: CASTQGTGGWETQYF. CDR3 sequence (DNA): TGTGCCAGCACCCAAGGGACAGGGGGCTGGGAGACCCAGTACTTC.

The V and J genes are TRBV6-5 and TRBJ2-1, with 12 bases that match TRBD2. With 5 bases clipped from V and 4 bases from J, the junction kept 6 bases outside the gene matches. CDR1 MNHEY and CDR2 SVGAGI come from the germline V gene. This CDR3 is built from 16 residues. The CDR3 sequence: CASSRGLAGPYNEQFF. CDR3 in DNA: TGTGCCAGCAGTCGCGGACTAGCGGGGCCGTACAATGAGCAGTTCTTC.

The CDR3 DNA follows: TGCAGCGTCCAAGATGGGGGGTCTTCCTACGAGCAGTACTTC. It yields the protein CSVQDGGSSYEQYF. This chain joins TRBV29-1 and TRBJ2-7, with D possibly being TRBD2 (6 bases). The CDR3 covers 14 residues. Trimming took 6 bases from V and 1 from J, leaving 16 bases between them. Germline V lookup: CDR1 SQVTM, CDR2 ANQGSEA.

This clonotype was detected only a few times. The gene calls are TRBV6-2 or TRBV6-3 and TRBJ2-1; 7 bases align to TRBD1. This CDR3 comprises 14 residues. The V and J ends lost 6 bases and 6 bases, in that order; junction bases with no gene match: 8. The germline V gene encodes CDR1 MNHEY and CDR2 SVGEGT. CDR3 coding DNA: TGTGCCAGCAGAATAGACAGGGCGATCAATGAGCAGTTCTTC. This translates into CASRIDRAINEQFF.

In its sample, this clonotype was seen a few times. V is TRBV18 and J is TRBJ1-3; perhaps TRBD1 as D (5 bases). V was pared by 1 base and J by 2 bases, with 6 bases between. CDR3 size: 14 residues. CDR1 is KGHSH, CDR2 LQKENI, per germline. CDR3 DNA: TGTGCCAGCTCACCACGGGGCGCTGGAAACACCATATATTTT. It specifies CASSPRGAGNTIYF.

The chain combines TRBV18 with TRBJ2-3, with TRBD1 matching 10 bases. CDR3 size: 16 residues. The germline gives CDR1 KGHSH, CDR2 LQKENI. J gave up 6 bases and V 3 bases, and 9 bases lay outside the gene matches. The CDR3 spells CASSPGTGALGDTQYF. CDR3 nucleotides: TGTGCCAGCTCACCCGGGACAGGGGCTCTCGGGGATACGCAGTATTTT.

This clonotype has just a few counts. The CDR3 nucleotides are TGCAGCGGACGGACGGATCAAGAGACCCAGTACTTC. Its protein product is CSGRTDQETQYF. The chain links TRBV29-1 to TRBJ2-5; D ambiguous. The CDR3 has 12 residues. V shed 7 bases and J shed 2 bases, with 11 bases lying between them. Per germline, CDR1 SQVTM and CDR2 ANQGSEA.

The chain is built from TRBV19 and TRBJ2-1; possible D gene TRBD1, 6 bases. V was trimmed by 8 bases and J by 3 bases, leaving 14 bases between them. This CDR3 is built from 14 residues. Per the germline V gene, CDR1 is LNHDA and CDR2 is SQIVND (reference sequence). DNA of the CDR3: TGTGCCAGTGGGCTACAGGGTTTCTACAATGAGCAGTTCTTC. It encodes CASGLQGFYNEQFF.

V gene TRBV10-3 combines with J gene TRBJ1-1; TRBD1 might be the D (5 bases). The ends were cut back, 4 bases at V and 3 bases at J, with 15 bases in the middle. CDR1 ENHRY and CDR2 SYGVKD come from the germline V gene. The CDR3 has 15 amino acids. The DNA for the CDR3 is TGTGCCATCAGTGCCCCGCAGGGAGGAGACACTGAAGCTTTCTTT. Protein sequence: CAISAPQGGDTEAFF.

This clonotype was detected many times. The V gene is TRBV20-1, the J gene TRBJ2-3; D gene uncertain. Deletions cut 5 bases from V and 1 base from J, with 16 bases between. Germline assignment: CDR1 DFQATT and CDR2 SNEGSKA (reference sequence). The CDR3 extends over 15 amino acids. In DNA form, the CDR3 reads TGCAGTGCTCGCGGACCCAGCGTACGCACAGATACGCAGTATTTT. Translation gives CSARGPSVRTDTQYF.

This clonotype was found a few times. This rearrangement joins TRBV20-1 to TRBJ2-3; TRBD2 matches at 7 bases. This CDR3 region has 14 residues. V shed 4 bases and J 0 bases; nucleotides not matched to a gene: 4. Germline V lookup: CDR1 DFQATT, CDR2 SNEGSKA (reference sequence). The CDR3 spells CSAMASGSTDTQYF. The CDR3 nucleotides are TGCAGTGCTATGGCTAGCGGTAGCACAGATACGCAGTATTTT.

At least ten counts were recorded for this clonotype. The chain couples TRBV4-3 to TRBJ2-3, with 9 bases aligning to TRBD2. The CDR3 spans 17 residues. V shed 1 base and J 2 bases; nucleotides not matched to a gene: 7. Germline lookup yields CDR1 LGHNA and CDR2 YSLEER. The CDR3 spells CASSQGPSGGITDTQYF. In nucleotides, the CDR3 is TGCGCCAGCAGCCAAGGGCCGAGCGGGGGGATCACAGATACGCAGTATTTT.

This chain uses TRBV27 with TRBJ1-1; D is unclear. The CDR3 has 13 residues. Germline-derived CDR1 and CDR2 are MNHEY and SMNVEV (reference sequence). Trimming took 11 bases from V and 0 from J, leaving 13 bases between them. Here the CDR3 DNA reads TGTGCCGCCCTTTATCCGCTGAACACTGAAGCTTTCTTT. It specifies CAALYPLNTEAFF.

Many counts were recorded for this clonotype. The rearrangement uses TRBV12-3 or TRBV12-4 and TRBJ2-3; 9 bases match TRBD1. The CDR3 consists of 15 residues. Trimming removed 3 bases from V and 6 bases from J; junction bases left unmatched: 7. This chain's CDR3 is CASSLGQGFLDTQYF. CDR3 nucleotides: TGTGCCAGCAGTTTGGGACAGGGCTTTTTGGATACGCAGTATTTT.

The sample holds many counts of this clonotype. The chain has TRBV3-1 and TRBJ1-6; no clear D. Between the trimmed V and J ends, which lost 1 base and 7 bases, there was a span of 8 bases. The CDR3 runs to 14 residues. In germline, CDR1 is LGHDT, CDR2 YNNKEL (reference sequence). CDR3 in amino acids: CASSQGARNSPLHF. In DNA form, the CDR3 reads TGTGCCAGCAGCCAAGGAGCGCGGAATTCACCCCTCCACTTT.

This clonotype was seen many times. This rearrangement joins TRBV5-1 to TRBJ2-3, with D perhaps TRBD1 or TRBD2 (5 bases each). CDR3 length: 15 residues. V lost 1 base, J lost 0 bases, and 9 bases lay in between. Germline CDR1 reads SGHRS; CDR2 reads YFSETQ. The CDR3, as DNA: TGCGCCAGCAGCTTGCGAGGGGCGAGCACAGATACGCAGTATTTT. Protein sequence: CASSLRGASTDTQYF.

This clonotype showed up many times. V and J are TRBV11-2 and TRBJ1-2; TRBD1 is a possible D gene (6 bases). The V and J ends lost 5 bases and 8 bases respectively, with 15 bases between them. The CDR3 totals 13 residues. Germline V gene sequence: CDR1 SGHAT, CDR2 FQNNGV. DNA for the CDR3: TGTGCCAGCAGCCCCCCAAGGGGGAGAGGCTACACCTTC. This gives the protein CASSPPRGRGYTF.

The chain carries TRBV7-2 and TRBJ2-7, with 14 bases matching TRBD2. Per germline, CDR1 SGHTA and CDR2 FQGNSA. The V segment lost 6 bases and the J segment 4 bases; nucleotides outside the gene matches: 5. This CDR3 region has 15 residues. The CDR3 loop is CASSRTSGGNYEQYF. CDR3 nucleotide sequence: TGTGCCAGCAGTCGGACTAGCGGGGGGAATTACGAGCAGTACTTC.

This clonotype was counted a few times. The chain links TRBV29-1 to TRBJ1-1, with a possible D match to TRBD1 (5 bases). V was trimmed by 3 bases and J by 7 bases, leaving 18 bases between them. The germline gives CDR1 SQVTM, CDR2 ANQGSEA. This CDR3 is 14 amino acids long. The CDR3 coding sequence is TGCAGCGTTGATCAGGCGGGGCAGGGCGGTGAAGCTTTCTTT. It encodes CSVDQAGQGGEAFF.

V is TRBV20-1 and J is TRBJ2-3; 11 nucleotides align to TRBD1. This CDR3 spans 17 amino acids. V lost 5 bases, J lost 3 bases, and 13 bases stayed unmatched. Germline V gene data show CDR1 as DFQATT and CDR2 as SNEGSKA (reference sequence). In DNA form, the CDR3 reads TGCAGTGCTCCCGGGACAGGGGGTCCCTGGGGAACAGATACGCAGTATTTT. Its protein product is CSAPGTGGPWGTDTQYF.

This clonotype was picked up a small number of times. The chain couples TRBV29-1 to TRBJ2-1, with D uncertain. Germline V lookup: CDR1 SQVTM, CDR2 ANQGSEA. This CDR3 spans 14 amino acids. The V gene lost 7 bases and the J gene lost 7 bases, with 20 bases spanning the gap. CDR3 sequence: CSELTTEAGNEQFF. The CDR3 region has the DNA TGCAGCGAATTGACAACAGAAGCCGGTAATGAGCAGTTCTTC.